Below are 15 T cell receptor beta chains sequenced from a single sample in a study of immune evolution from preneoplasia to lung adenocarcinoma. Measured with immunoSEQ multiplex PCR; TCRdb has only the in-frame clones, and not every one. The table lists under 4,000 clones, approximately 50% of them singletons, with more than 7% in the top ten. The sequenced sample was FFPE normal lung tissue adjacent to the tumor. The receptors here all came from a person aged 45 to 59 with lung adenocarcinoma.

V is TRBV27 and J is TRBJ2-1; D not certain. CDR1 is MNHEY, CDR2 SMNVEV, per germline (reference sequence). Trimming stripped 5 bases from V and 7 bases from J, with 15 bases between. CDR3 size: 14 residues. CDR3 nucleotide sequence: TGTGCCAGCAGTCTTCAAGGGTCTCCTAATGAGCAGTTCTTC. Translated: CASSLQGSPNEQFF.

This CDR3 is CAWTPPGGGARDTQYF. For the CDR3, the DNA is TGTGCCTGGACCCCTCCTGGCGGGGGGGCCAGAGATACGCAGTATTTT. This chain joins TRBV30 and TRBJ2-3; 9 bases are a match to TRBD2. The CDR3 runs 16 residues. With 4 bases clipped from V and 5 bases from J, the junction kept 13 bases outside the gene matches. The germline gives CDR1 GTSNPN, CDR2 SVGIG (reference sequence).

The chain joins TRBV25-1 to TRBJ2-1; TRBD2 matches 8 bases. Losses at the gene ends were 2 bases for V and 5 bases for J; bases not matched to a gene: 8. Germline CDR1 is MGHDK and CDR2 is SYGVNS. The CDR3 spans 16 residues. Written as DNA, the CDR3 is TGTGCCAGCAGTGAAACGGGACTAGATTATAACAATGAGCAGTTCTTC. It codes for CASSETGLDYNNEQFF.

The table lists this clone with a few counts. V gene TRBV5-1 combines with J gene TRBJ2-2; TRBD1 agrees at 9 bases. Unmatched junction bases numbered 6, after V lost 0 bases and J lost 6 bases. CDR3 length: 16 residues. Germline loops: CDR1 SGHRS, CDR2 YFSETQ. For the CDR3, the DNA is TGCGCCAGCAGCTTGGCCTGGACAGGGGTTCCCGGGGAGCTGTTTTTT. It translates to CASSLAWTGVPGELFF.

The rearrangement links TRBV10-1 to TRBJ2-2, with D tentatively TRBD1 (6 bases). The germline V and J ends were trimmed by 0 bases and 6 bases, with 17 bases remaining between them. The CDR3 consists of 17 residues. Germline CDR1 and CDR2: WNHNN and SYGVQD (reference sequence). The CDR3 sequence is CASSESKTGKRAGELFF. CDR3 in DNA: TGCGCCAGCAGTGAGTCGAAAACAGGGAAGAGGGCCGGGGAGCTGTTTTTT.

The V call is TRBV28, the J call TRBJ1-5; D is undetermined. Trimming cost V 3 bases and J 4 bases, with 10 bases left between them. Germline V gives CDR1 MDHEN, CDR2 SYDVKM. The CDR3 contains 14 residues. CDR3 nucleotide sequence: TGTGCCAGCAGTTTGGCGCGGGATAATCAGCCCCAGCATTTT. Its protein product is CASSLARDNQPQHF. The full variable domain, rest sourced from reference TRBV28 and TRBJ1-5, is DVKVTQSSRYLVKRTGEKVFLECVQDMDHENMFWYRQDPGLGLRLIYFSYDVKMKEKGDIPEGYSVSREKKERFSLILESASTNQTSMYLCASSLARDNQPQHFGDGTRLSIL.

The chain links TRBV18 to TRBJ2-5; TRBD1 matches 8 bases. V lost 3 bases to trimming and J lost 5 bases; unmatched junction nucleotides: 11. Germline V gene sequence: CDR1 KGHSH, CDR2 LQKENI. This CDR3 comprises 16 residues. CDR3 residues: CASSPPRQGNSETQYF. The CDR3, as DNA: TGTGCCAGCTCACCCCCCCGACAGGGGAATTCGGAGACCCAGTACTTC.

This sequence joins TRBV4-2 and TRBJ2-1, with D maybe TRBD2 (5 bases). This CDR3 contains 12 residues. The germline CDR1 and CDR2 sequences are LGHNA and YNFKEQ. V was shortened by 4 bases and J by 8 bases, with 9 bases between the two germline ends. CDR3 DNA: TGTGCCAGCAGCCCAACTAGTGATGAGCAGTTCTTC. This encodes CASSPTSDEQFF.

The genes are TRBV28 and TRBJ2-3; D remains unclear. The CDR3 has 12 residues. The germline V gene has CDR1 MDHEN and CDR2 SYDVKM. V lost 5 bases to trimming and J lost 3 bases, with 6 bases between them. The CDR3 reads CASSPPTDTQYF. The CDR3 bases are TGTGCCAGCAGTCCCCCAACAGATACGCAGTATTTT.

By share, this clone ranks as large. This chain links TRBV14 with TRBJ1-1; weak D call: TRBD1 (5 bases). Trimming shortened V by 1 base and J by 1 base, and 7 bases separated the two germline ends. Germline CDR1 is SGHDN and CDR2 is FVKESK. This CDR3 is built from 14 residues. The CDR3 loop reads CASSQVTGNTEAFF. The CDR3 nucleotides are TGTGCCAGCAGCCAAGTAACAGGGAACACTGAAGCTTTCTTT. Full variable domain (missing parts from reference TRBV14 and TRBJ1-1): EAGVTQFPSHSVIEKGQTVTLRCDPISGHDNLYWYRRVMGKEIKFLLHFVKESKQDESGMPNNRFLAERTGGTYSTLKVQPAELEDSGVYFCASSQVTGNTEAFFGQGTRLTVV.

The CDR3 bases are TGTGCCAGCAGTCTCACCGGGAGGGCAGTTGAGCAGTTCTTC. Its protein product is CASSLTGRAVEQFF. This chain connects TRBV27 to TRBJ2-1, with 8 bases identical to TRBD2. V shed 5 bases, J shed 9 bases, and the junction held 9 bases outside the gene matches. The germline CDR1 and CDR2 sequences are MNHEY and SMNVEV (reference sequence). CDR3 length: 14 residues.

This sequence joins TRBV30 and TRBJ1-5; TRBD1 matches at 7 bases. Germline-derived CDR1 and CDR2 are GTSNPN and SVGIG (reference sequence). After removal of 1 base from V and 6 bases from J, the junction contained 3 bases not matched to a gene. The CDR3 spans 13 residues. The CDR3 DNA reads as TGTGCCTGGAGTGGACAGGGCAGTCAGCCCCAGCATTTT. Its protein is CAWSGQGSQPQHF.

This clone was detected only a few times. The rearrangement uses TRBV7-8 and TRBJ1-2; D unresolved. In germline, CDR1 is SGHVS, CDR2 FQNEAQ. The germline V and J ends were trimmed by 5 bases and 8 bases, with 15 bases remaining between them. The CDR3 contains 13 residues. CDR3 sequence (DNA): TGTGCCAGCAGCCCCAATACGGGCGGAGGCTACACCTTC. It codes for CASSPNTGGGYTF. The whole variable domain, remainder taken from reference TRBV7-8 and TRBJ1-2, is GAGVSQSPRYKVAKRGQDVALRCDPISGHVSLFWYQQALGQGPEFLTYFQNEAQLDKSGLPSDRFFAERPEGSVSTLKIQRTQQEDSAVYLCASSPNTGGGYTFGSGTRLTVV.

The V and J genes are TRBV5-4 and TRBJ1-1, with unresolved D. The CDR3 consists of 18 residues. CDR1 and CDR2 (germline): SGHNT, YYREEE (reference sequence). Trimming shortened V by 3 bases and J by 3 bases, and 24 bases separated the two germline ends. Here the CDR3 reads CASSSGSSMWARDTEAFF. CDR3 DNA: TGTGCCAGCAGCTCCGGTTCAAGTATGTGGGCGCGGGACACTGAAGCTTTCTTT.

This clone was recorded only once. This chain's CDR3 is CSVWGREETQYF. DNA for the CDR3: TGCAGCGTTTGGGGTCGGGAGGAGACCCAGTACTTC. This rearrangement joins TRBV29-1 to TRBJ2-5; D is perhaps TRBD2 (6 bases). The length of the CDR3 is 12 residues. Germline lookup yields CDR1 SQVTM and CDR2 ANQGSEA. Trimming removed 5 bases from V and 5 bases from J, with 12 bases in between. The whole variable domain, remainder taken from reference TRBV29-1 and TRBJ2-5, is SAVISQKPSRDICQRGTSLTIQCQVDSQVTMMFWYRQQPGQSLTLIATANQGSEATYESGFVIDKFPISRPNLTFSTLTVSNMSPEDSSIYLCSVWGREETQYFGPGTRLLVL.